This T cell receptor beta chain was recovered during a study of radiotherapy plus CTLA-4 blockade in lung cancer. Study details: Patients showed objective responses in over 15% of cases, and disease control was achieved by over 25%.

Overall study results and limits: Response was reportedly best predicted by early blood T cell clone dynamics, with interferon-beta. Clones derived from tumor TCRs expanded in blood after radiotherapy plus ipilimumab.

V gave up 2 bases and J gave up 0 bases; unmatched junction bases: 6. The CDR3 runs to 16 residues. Per germline, CDR1 SGDLS and CDR2 YYNGEE. Enrolled patients, whose metastatic non-small-cell lung cancer was chemo-refractory, received focal radiation plus CTLA-4 blockade with ipilimumab. Concerning this clone itself: Its antigen is unknown.

Clones were sequenced by immunoSEQ multiplex PCR, and TCRdb holds only the in-frame ones, with some missing. The data hold about 51,000 clones, with 77% observed a single time. This specimen was peripheral blood, taken from a patient treated with radiotherapy plus ipilimumab. This chain uses TRBV9 with TRBJ1-1; 8 nucleotides match TRBD1. The sequence was obtained from a human donor with non-small cell lung cancer whose response to radiotherapy plus ipilimumab could not be evaluated. Here the CDR3 DNA reads TGTGCCAGCAGCGTTGGACAGGGAACAGTGAACACTGAAGCTTTCTTT. Protein product: CASSVGQGTVNTEAFF.